What follows is one T cell receptor (beta chain) and its context. Its target is unknown. The sample comes from a study of cytomegalovirus exposure and HLA in healthy donors. Study-wide background: Both the 120 or so validation repertoires and the approximately 670 first-cohort repertoires used the same platform, as reported by a later analysis. Overall study results and limits: In vitro confirmation showed a few CMV-associated chains to be CMV antigen specific. In a later analysis, first-cohort TCR clusters were found to tend to co-occur in the 130 or so validation repertoires. Rarity marked most TCR sequences, yet some public TCRs occurred in many donors.

Trimming left V 3 bases short and J 14 bases short, with 8 bases between. CDR3 length equals 10 residues. Sequencing was performed with immunoSEQ multiplex PCR; in TCRdb, only in-frame clones are kept and a portion is missing. The sample has approximately 150,000 clones; 84% are singletons. This sequence originates from a man aged 25 to 40 in good health and CMV-seropositive. This chain connects TRBV23-1 to TRBJ2-1; D remains unclear. TRBV23-1 is an ORF for which the function is uncertain. The sample taken for sequencing was PBMCs. This CDR3 is CASSHSGEFF. CDR3 DNA: TGCGCCAGCAGTCACAGTGGTGAGTTCTTC.